This T cell receptor (beta chain) appears in the sequencing data of a study of blood T cell repertoires in COVID-19. Study context: COVID-19 samples, acute and convalescent, were from the United States, Italy and Spain. Sample material is recorded as cDNA or gDNA derived from T cells, B-cell-depleted T cells, or PBMCs.

In the source study's methods: It was from reference gene primer amplification that nucleated cell counts were estimated. Data came from immunoSEQ multiplex PCR; TCRdb stores just in-frame clones and leaves some out. The DNA was the basis for D and trimming; V, J and clone size are from that table. The sample consists of about 310,000 clones, roughly 86% of them appearing once. The CDR3 extends over 14 amino acids. Between the trimmed V and J ends, which lost 0 bases and 3 bases, there was a span of 6 bases. In germline, CDR1 is LGHDT, CDR2 YNNKEL (reference sequence). V usage is TRBV3-1 (or the pseudogene TRBV3-2) and J usage is TRBJ1-5; no reliable D call. The sequenced sample was peripheral blood. This receptor was taken from a man aged 70 or older with acute or convalescent COVID-19. In DNA, the CDR3 is TGTGCCAGCAGCCAAGAGGGCTTCAATCAGCCCCAGCATTTT. Residues: CASSQEGFNQPQHF.